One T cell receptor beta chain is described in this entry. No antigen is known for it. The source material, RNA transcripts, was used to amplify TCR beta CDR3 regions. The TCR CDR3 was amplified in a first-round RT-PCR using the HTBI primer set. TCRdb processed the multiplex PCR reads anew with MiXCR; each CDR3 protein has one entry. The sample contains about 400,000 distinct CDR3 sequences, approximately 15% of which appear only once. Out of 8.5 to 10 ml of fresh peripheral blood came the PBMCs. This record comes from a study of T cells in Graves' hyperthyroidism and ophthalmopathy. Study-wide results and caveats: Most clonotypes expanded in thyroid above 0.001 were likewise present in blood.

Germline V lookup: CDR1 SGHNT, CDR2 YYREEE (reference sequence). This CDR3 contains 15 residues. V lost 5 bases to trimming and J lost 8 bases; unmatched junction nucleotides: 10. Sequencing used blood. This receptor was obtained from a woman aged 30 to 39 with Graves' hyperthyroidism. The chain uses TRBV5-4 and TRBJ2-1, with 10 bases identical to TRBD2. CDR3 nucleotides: TGTGCCAGCAGGGAGAGCGGGAGGGCCGTCCATGAGCAGTTCTTC. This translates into CASRESGRAVHEQFF.